This TCR beta chain was captured by sequencing in a study of neoadjuvant nivolumab and ipilimumab in lung cancer. Broader study findings: From pretherapy to surgery, tumor richness and clonality rose with dual therapy.

As to this clone: Its antigen remains unknown.

The V end lost 2 bases, the J end lost 5 bases, and 1 base lay between the germline ends. Germline values: CDR1 KGHSH, CDR2 LQKENI. The CDR3 runs to 11 residues. The method was immunoSEQ multiplex PCR; TCRdb's version includes in-frame clones alone and lacks a portion of them. The table shows about 38,000 clones, with 89% occurring only once. The material sequenced was peripheral blood, taken before neoadjuvant nivolumab, alone or with ipilimumab. The receptor's source is an adult with non-small cell lung cancer. The chain combines TRBV18 with TRBJ2-1; D uncertain. The CDR3 reads CASSPDNEQFF. CDR3 DNA sequence: TGTGCCAGCTCACCAGACAATGAGCAGTTCTTC.